These 10 T cell receptor beta chains share one sample of origin, sequenced in a study of shared clonotypes between healthy human individuals (dated by TCRdb to about 2020). Receptor libraries were prepared by the immunoSEQ multiplex PCR assay. In TCRdb, the immuneACCESS table is reduced to in-frame sequences with V and J assigned. These tables do not hold every clone; where another copy was compared, an unresolved V gene accounts for under half, and the others remain unexplained. The sample includes about a million clones, with roughly 80% observed a single time. The ten largest clones add up to about 1.5% of the sample. Sequenced sample: memory CD4+ T cells sorted from blood. The intended sense of this specimen's cell subset or site label: CD45RA-negative fraction. These receptors were collected from a man between 18 and 35 years old in good health.

The J gene is TRBJ2-5, the V gene TRBV7-2; 8 bases fit TRBD2. Germline V gives CDR1 SGHTA, CDR2 FQGNSA. J gave up 4 bases and V 5 bases, and 9 bases lay outside the gene matches. The CDR3 totals 15 residues. The CDR3 region is CASSPRSGVRETQYF. The CDR3 DNA follows: TGTGCCAGCAGCCCCCGTAGCGGGGTGAGAGAGACCCAGTACTTC.

The rearrangement uses TRBV18 and TRBJ2-7; the match to TRBD2 covers 8 bases. Unmatched junction bases numbered 8, after V lost 6 bases and J lost 7 bases. The germline CDR1 and CDR2 sequences are KGHSH and LQKENI. This CDR3 spans 13 amino acids. CDR3 sequence: CASSDSGKIEQYF. The CDR3 bases are TGTGCCAGCTCGGATAGCGGGAAAATAGAGCAGTACTTC.

J is TRBJ1-1 and V is TRBV18; no reliable D call. Germline CDR1 and CDR2: KGHSH and LQKENI. There are 12 residues in the CDR3. The CDR3 bases are TGTGCGGTAAGAAGCATGAACACTGAAGCTTTCTTT. Amino acid sequence: CAVRSMNTEAFF.

This chain links TRBV2 with TRBJ2-2, with TRBD2 matching 12 bases. V was pared by 7 bases and J by 0 bases, with 0 bases of the junction left unmatched. Per the germline V gene, CDR1 is SNHLY and CDR2 is FYNNEI. The CDR3 runs to 15 residues. In DNA, the CDR3 is TGTGCCAGCACTAGCGGGGGGGCGAACACCGGGGAGCTGTTTTTT. Its protein is CASTSGGANTGELFF.

This sequence joins TRBV30 and TRBJ1-3; D remains unclear. The germline CDR1 and CDR2 sequences are GTSNPN and SVGIG (reference sequence). The V end lost 5 bases, the J end lost 0 bases, and 14 bases lay between the germline ends. The CDR3 runs to 15 residues. DNA of the CDR3: TGTGCCTGGGGACGGTCGGTTTTCTCTGGAAACACCATATATTTT. Residues: CAWGRSVFSGNTIYF.

V gene TRBV19 combines with J gene TRBJ2-1; tentatively, D is TRBD1 or TRBD2 (7 bases each). Germline V lookup: CDR1 LNHDA, CDR2 SQIVND (reference sequence). The CDR3 is made up of 12 amino acids. Trimming cost V 10 bases and J 5 bases, with 12 bases left between them. The CDR3 region is CATRGGDNEQFF. CDR3 in DNA: TGTGCCACCAGGGGGGGGGACAATGAGCAGTTCTTC.

About this clone itself: The same CDR3 is also encoded by other DNA sequences in this sample. The chain employs TRBV28 and TRBJ1-2; D is uncertain. The germline gives CDR1 MDHEN, CDR2 SYDVKM. The CDR3 is 14 residues long. Trimming removed 2 bases at V and 1 base at J, with 8 bases between. The CDR3, as DNA: TGTGCCAGCAGTTTAACGGGGTATAACTATGGCTACACCTTC. This translates into CASSLTGYNYGYTF.

There are a few counts of this clone. CDR3 protein: CASSTTGTGNSPLHF. DNA of the CDR3: TGTGCCAGCAGTACCACCGGGACTGGTAATTCACCCCTCCACTTT. The chain recombines TRBV27 with TRBJ1-6, with D maybe TRBD1 (5 bases). The CDR3 totals 15 residues. Trimming stripped 5 bases from V and 6 bases from J, with 14 bases between. Germline CDR1 reads MNHEY; CDR2 reads SMNVEV (reference sequence).

The J gene is TRBJ1-4, the V gene TRBV10-3; TRBD1 matches 7 bases. The ends lost 11 bases at V and 5 bases at J; junction bases unmatched: 8. Germline CDR1 and CDR2: ENHRY and SYGVKD. This CDR3 has 13 amino acids. Here the CDR3 DNA reads TGTGCCTCTGCTCCGGACAGGAATGAAAAACTGTTTTTT. It yields the protein CASAPDRNEKLFF.

CDR3: CASSIIHEQFF. The CDR3 DNA reads as TGTGCCAGTAGTATTATACATGAGCAGTTCTTC. The V call is TRBV19, the J call TRBJ2-1, with D uncertain. The germline CDR1 and CDR2 sequences are LNHDA and SQIVND (reference sequence). V dropped 3 bases and J dropped 8 bases, with 5 bases sitting between them. The CDR3 consists of 11 residues. The full variable domain, completed using reference TRBV19 and TRBJ2-1, is DGGITQSPKYLFRKEGQNVTLSCEQNLNHDAMYWYRQDPGQGLRLIYYSQIVNDFQKGDIAEGYSVSREKKESFPLTVTSAQKNPTAFYLCASSIIHEQFFGPGTRLTVL.